This entry lists 15 T cell receptor beta chains sequenced from one sample in a study of cytomegalovirus exposure and HLA in healthy donors. Primers: 60 Vbeta forward and 13 Jbeta reverse. Some clones are missing from TCRdb's copy, which holds only in-frame ones; the method was immunoSEQ multiplex PCR. In the table there are about 120,000 clones, roughly 69% of which are singletons. Source material: PBMCs. These receptors were collected from a woman aged 40 to 55 in good health and CMV-seropositive.

The chain recombines TRBV9 with TRBJ2-7; tentative D call: TRBD2 (6 bases). Germline lookup yields CDR1 SGDLS and CDR2 YYNGEE. This CDR3 region has 13 residues. Trimming removed 0 bases from V and 7 bases from J, with 11 bases in between. The DNA of the CDR3 is TGTGCCAGCAGCGTAGGTAGCGGCGGGGAGCAGTACTTC. Translating gives CASSVGSGGEQYF. Combining the CDR3 with reference TRBV9 and TRBJ2-7 gives the whole variable domain DSGVTQTPKHLITATGQRVTLRCSPRSGDLSVYWYQQSLDQGLQFLIQYYNGEERAKGNILERFSAQQFPDLHSELNLSSLELGDSALYFCASSVGSGGEQYFGPGTRLTVT.

The chain couples TRBV5-4 to TRBJ1-1, with D possibly TRBD1 on 5 matching bases. The CDR3 length is 16 residues. V was cut by 3 bases and J by 1 base, with 16 bases left in between. CDR1 and CDR2 (germline): SGHNT, YYREEE (reference sequence). CDR3 amino acids: CASSSGTPGGNTEAFF. CDR3 in DNA: TGTGCCAGCAGCTCCGGGACCCCGGGGGGGAACACTGAAGCTTTCTTT.

This clone was detected only a few times. The rearrangement uses TRBV10-3 and TRBJ1-3; D is uncertain. The CDR3 covers 16 residues. Germline V gene lookup returns CDR1 ENHRY and CDR2 SYGVKD. V was clipped by 3 bases and J by 0 bases, with 12 bases between them. CDR3 in DNA: TGTGCCATCAGTGATGACAAAACGTCCTCTGGAAACACCATATATTTT. Protein: CAISDDKTSSGNTIYF.

The chain is built from TRBV5-4 and TRBJ2-7; 12 bases agree with TRBD2. The germline CDR1 and CDR2 sequences are SGHNT and YYREEE (reference sequence). The length of the CDR3 is 17 residues. V lost 4 bases, J lost 1 base, and 9 bases stayed unmatched. CDR3 sequence: CASSPAGLAGISYEQYF. CDR3 coding DNA: TGTGCCAGCAGCCCGGCGGGACTAGCGGGTATATCCTACGAGCAGTACTTC. Drawing the rest from reference TRBV5-4 and TRBJ2-7, the complete variable domain is ETGVTQSPTHLIKTRGQQVTLRCSSQSGHNTVSWYQQALGQGPQFIFQYYREEENGRGNFPPRFSGLQFPNYSSELNVNALELDDSALYLCASSPAGLAGISYEQYFGPGTRLTVT.

The CDR3 reads CASSLQVTYEQYF. CDR3 bases: TGTGCCAGCAGCTTACAGGTAACCTACGAGCAGTACTTC. The chain combines TRBV5-6 with TRBJ2-7, with D possibly matching TRBD1 (5 bases). The V end lost 2 bases, the J end lost 2 bases, and 8 bases lay between the germline ends. The germline V gene has CDR1 SGHDT and CDR2 YYEEEE. CDR3 length: 13 amino acids.

The genes are TRBV7-8 and TRBJ1-1; D is perhaps TRBD1 (5 bases). The V end lost 2 bases, the J end lost 4 bases, and 20 bases lay between the germline ends. Germline lookup yields CDR1 SGHVS and CDR2 FQNEAQ. This CDR3 has 17 amino acids. The CDR3 is CASSLTIATGRATEAFF. The DNA of the CDR3 is TGTGCCAGCAGCTTAACCATTGCAACAGGAAGGGCCACTGAAGCTTTCTTT.

The V call is TRBV18, the J call TRBJ2-2, with a weak D call TRBD1 (6 bases). Germline CDR1 KGHSH, CDR2 LQKENI. This CDR3 contains 13 residues. V was cut by 3 bases and J by 5 bases, with 7 bases left in between. This chain's CDR3 is CASSPTGTGELFF. CDR3 DNA sequence: TGTGCCAGCTCACCCACAGGGACCGGGGAGCTGTTTTTT.

The J gene is TRBJ1-4, the V gene TRBV6-5, with a possible D match to TRBD1 (6 bases). The CDR3 is made up of 14 amino acids. Germline CDR1 is MNHEY and CDR2 is SVGAGI. The V end was cut by 4 bases, the J end by 8 bases, with 14 bases between. CDR3 sequence reads: CASSLRTDAEKLFF. As DNA, the CDR3 is TGTGCCAGCAGTTTAAGGACAGACGCGGAAAAACTGTTTTTT.

The chain joins TRBV5-1 to TRBJ2-2; TRBD1 agrees at 9 bases. Germline-derived CDR1 and CDR2 are SGHRS and YFSETQ. Trimming took 4 bases from V and 7 from J; bases not matched to a gene: 8. This CDR3 contains 15 residues. The CDR3 DNA reads TGCGCCAGCAGCCCCAGGACAGGGGCCGACGGGGAGCTGTTTTTT. Translated, it gives CASSPRTGADGELFF.

The DNA for the CDR3 is TGTGCCAGCAGCTTACCCGGGGATACGCAGTATTTT. Its translation: CASSLPGDTQYF. The V and J genes are TRBV13 and TRBJ2-3; the D is unclear. This CDR3 spans 12 amino acids. Trimming left V 2 bases short and J 6 bases short, with 6 bases between. Per the germline V gene, CDR1 is PRHDT and CDR2 is FYEKMQ (reference sequence).

The rearrangement joins TRBV4-3 to TRBJ2-3, with 10 bases that match TRBD2. The germline V gene encodes CDR1 LGHNA and CDR2 YSLEER. CDR3 length: 18 amino acids. With 2 bases clipped from V and 9 bases from J, the junction kept 17 bases outside the gene matches. CDR3 protein: CASSQRPLVGLAGETQYF. For the CDR3, the DNA is TGCGCCAGCAGCCAAAGACCCCTCGTAGGCCTAGCGGGGGAAACGCAGTATTTT.

The rearrangement uses TRBV13 and TRBJ2-3; D possibly corresponds to TRBD1 (5 bases). The V end lost 0 bases, the J end lost 4 bases, and 8 bases lay between the germline ends. The V gene's germline CDR1 is PRHDT and CDR2 FYEKMQ (reference sequence). CDR3 length: 14 amino acids. CDR3 loop: CASSLGGVADTQYF. CDR3 coding DNA: TGTGCCAGCAGCTTAGGAGGGGTGGCAGATACGCAGTATTTT.

V gene TRBV6-1 combines with J gene TRBJ2-7; a possible D gene is TRBD2 (5 bases). Trimming left V 5 bases short and J 0 bases short, with 8 bases between. The length of the CDR3 is 13 residues. Germline V gene data show CDR1 as MNHNS and CDR2 as SASEGT. CDR3 protein: CASSIRGSYEQYF. The CDR3 DNA reads as TGTGCCAGCAGTATACGGGGCTCCTACGAGCAGTACTTC.

This chain links TRBV7-8 with TRBJ2-2; 10 bases line up with TRBD1. This CDR3 has 15 residues. Germline CDR1 reads SGHVS; CDR2 reads FQNEAQ. The V and J ends lost 5 bases and 4 bases, in that order; junction bases with no gene match: 4. The CDR3 DNA is TGTGCCAGCAGCAGATGGACAGGGGGCACCGGGGAGCTGTTTTTT. Its translation: CASSRWTGGTGELFF.

Here the CDR3 reads CASSLLIYEQYF. CDR3 nucleotide sequence: TGTGCCAGCAGTTTACTTATCTACGAGCAGTACTTC. The gene calls are TRBV28 and TRBJ2-7, with D uncertain. Germline V CDR1 and CDR2: MDHEN, SYDVKM. V was pared by 2 bases and J by 3 bases, with 5 bases between. This CDR3 is built from 12 residues.